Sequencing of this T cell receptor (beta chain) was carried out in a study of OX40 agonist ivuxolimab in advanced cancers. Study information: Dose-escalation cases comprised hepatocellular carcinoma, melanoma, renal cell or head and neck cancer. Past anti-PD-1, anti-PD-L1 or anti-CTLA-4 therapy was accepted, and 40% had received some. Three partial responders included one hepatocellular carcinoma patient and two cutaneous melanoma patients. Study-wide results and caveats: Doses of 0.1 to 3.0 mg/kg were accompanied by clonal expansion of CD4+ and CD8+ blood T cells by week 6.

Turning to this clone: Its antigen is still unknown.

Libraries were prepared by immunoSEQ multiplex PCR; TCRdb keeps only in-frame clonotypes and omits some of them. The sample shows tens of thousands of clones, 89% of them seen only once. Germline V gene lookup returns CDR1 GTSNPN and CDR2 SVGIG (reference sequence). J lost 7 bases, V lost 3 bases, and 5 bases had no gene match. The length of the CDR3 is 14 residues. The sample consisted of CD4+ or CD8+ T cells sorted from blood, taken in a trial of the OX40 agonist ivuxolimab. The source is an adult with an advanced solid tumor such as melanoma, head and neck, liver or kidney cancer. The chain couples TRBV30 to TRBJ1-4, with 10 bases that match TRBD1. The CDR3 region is CAWRTTGGIEKLFF. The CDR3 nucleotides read TGTGCCTGGAGGACGACAGGGGGCATTGAAAAACTGTTTTTT.